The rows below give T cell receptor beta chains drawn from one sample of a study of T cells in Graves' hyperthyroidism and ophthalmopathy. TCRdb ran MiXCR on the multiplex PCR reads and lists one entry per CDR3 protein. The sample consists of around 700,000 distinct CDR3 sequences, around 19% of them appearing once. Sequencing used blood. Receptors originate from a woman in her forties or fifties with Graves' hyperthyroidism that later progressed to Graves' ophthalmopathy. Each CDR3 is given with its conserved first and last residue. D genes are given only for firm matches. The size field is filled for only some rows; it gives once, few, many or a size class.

cdr3_nt: TGCAGTGCCCCCACCCCGACAGGGTCGGTTGGCTACACCTTC
cdr3_aa: CSAPTPTGSVGYTF
v_call: TRBV20-1
d_call: TRBD1
j_call: TRBJ1-2
clone_size: many

cdr3_nt: TGTGCCAGCAGCGCAACAGGGCCCACAGATACGCAGTATTTT
cdr3_aa: CASSATGPTDTQYF
v_call: TRBV5-4
d_call: .
j_call: TRBJ2-3
clone_size: .

cdr3_nt: TGTGCCAGCAGCGGACTCCTGACGGATACGCAGTATTTT
cdr3_aa: CASSGLLTDTQYF
v_call: TRBV7-9
d_call: .
j_call: TRBJ2-3
clone_size: few

cdr3_nt: TGTGCCAGCACTCCAAGGGTCGGCACTGAAGCTTTCTTT
cdr3_aa: CASTPRVGTEAFF
v_call: TRBV3-1
d_call: .
j_call: TRBJ1-1
clone_size: many

cdr3_nt: TGCAGTGCTAGAGCCAGGGGCAATCAGCCCCAGCATTTT
cdr3_aa: CSARARGNQPQHF
v_call: TRBV20-1
d_call: .
j_call: TRBJ1-5
clone_size: many

cdr3_nt: TGTGCCAGCAGCTCCGACAGGGACGAAAAACTGTTTTTT
cdr3_aa: CASSSDRDEKLFF
v_call: TRBV2
d_call: TRBD1
j_call: TRBJ1-4
clone_size: many

cdr3_nt: TGTGCCAGCAGATCAGACAGGGCGCTCCAAGAGACCCAGTACTTC
cdr3_aa: CASRSDRALQETQYF
v_call: TRBV7-8
d_call: TRBD1
j_call: TRBJ2-5
clone_size: many

cdr3_nt: TGCGCCAGCAGCCAAGATCCCCAAATCGAAGCTTTCTTT
cdr3_aa: CASSQDPQIEAFF
v_call: TRBV4-1
d_call: .
j_call: TRBJ1-1
clone_size: .

cdr3_nt: TGTGCCAGCAGCTCACCGACCGCAGATACGCAGTATTTT
cdr3_aa: CASSSPTADTQYF
v_call: TRBV5-4
d_call: .
j_call: TRBJ2-3
clone_size: many

cdr3_nt: TGTGCCAGCAGCTTGGGGACGGAGATATACGAGCAGTACTTC
cdr3_aa: CASSLGTEIYEQYF
v_call: TRBV5-4
d_call: .
j_call: TRBJ2-7
clone_size: .

cdr3_nt: TGTGCCAGCAGCCCCTACGGCACTACCGGGGAGCTGTTTTTT
cdr3_aa: CASSPYGTTGELFF
v_call: TRBV6-1
d_call: .
j_call: TRBJ2-2
clone_size: many

cdr3_nt: TGTGCCAGCAGCCAAGAACTGGGACAGCCATTTAGATACGAGCAGTACTTC
cdr3_aa: CASSQELGQPFRYEQYF
v_call: TRBV3-1
d_call: TRBD1
j_call: TRBJ2-7
clone_size: many

cdr3_nt: TGTGCCAGCAGCGTCATAGCGGGGGGGAACACCGGGGAGCTGTTTTTT
cdr3_aa: CASSVIAGGNTGELFF
v_call: TRBV9
d_call: TRBD2
j_call: TRBJ2-2
clone_size: .

cdr3_nt: TGCGCCAGCAGCGTGCAAGGGGCGAGTCAGACCCAGTACTTC
cdr3_aa: CASSVQGASQTQYF
v_call: TRBV5-1
d_call: .
j_call: TRBJ2-5
clone_size: many

cdr3_nt: TGTGCCATCAGTGAGAACACGGTGGGGACTGAAGCTTTCTTT
cdr3_aa: CAISENTVGTEAFF
v_call: TRBV10-3
d_call: .
j_call: TRBJ1-1
clone_size: .

cdr3_nt: TGTGCCATCAGCGGCAGTAACAGCAATCAGCCCCAGCATTTT
cdr3_aa: CAISGSNSNQPQHF
v_call: TRBV10-3
d_call: .
j_call: TRBJ1-5
clone_size: many